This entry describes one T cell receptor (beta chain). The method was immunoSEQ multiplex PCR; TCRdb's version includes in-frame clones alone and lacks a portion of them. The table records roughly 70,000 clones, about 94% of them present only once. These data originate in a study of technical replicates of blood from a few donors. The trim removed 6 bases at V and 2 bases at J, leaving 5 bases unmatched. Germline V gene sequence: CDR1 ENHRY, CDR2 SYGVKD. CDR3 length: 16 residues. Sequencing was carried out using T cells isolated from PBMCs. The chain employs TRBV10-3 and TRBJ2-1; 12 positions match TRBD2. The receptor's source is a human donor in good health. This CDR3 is CAIRNTSGRTYNEQFF. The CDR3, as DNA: TGTGCCATCAGGAATACTAGCGGGAGGACCTACAATGAGCAGTTCTTC.